Presented here are 21 T cell receptor beta chains from one specimen sequenced in a study of identical twins. TCRdb ran MiXCR on the 5' RACE reads and lists one entry per CDR3 protein. The table shows approximately 500,000 distinct CDR3 sequences, with 13% to 15% occurring only once. These data were also reused for a study on yellow fever vaccine responses in identical twins.

Sequencing used CD4+ T cells sorted from blood. These receptors were taken from a woman aged 18-30 years in good health.

This clonotype was seen more than once but under ten times. As DNA, the CDR3 is TGCACCATCCCCGGACAGGACGGTAGCGGTGAGCAGTTCTTC. It is translated as CTIPGQDGSGEQFF. The chain has TRBV29-1 and TRBJ2-1, with a tentative D call TRBD1 (7 bases). Germline CDR1 is SQVTM and CDR2 is ANQGSEA. The CDR3 is made up of 14 amino acids.

This clonotype was detected a few times. The gene calls are TRBV28 and TRBJ1-1; D is uncertain. The germline V gene encodes CDR1 MDHEN and CDR2 SYDVKM. V lost 8 bases and J 4 bases, leaving 11 bases between the germline ends. The CDR3 sequence is 12 residues long. This CDR3 reads CASSWAATEAFF. The CDR3 DNA follows: TGTGCCAGCTCTTGGGCAGCCACTGAAGCTTTCTTT. Filled out from reference TRBV28 and TRBJ1-1, the complete variable domain reads DVKVTQSSRYLVKRTGEKVFLECVQDMDHENMFWYRQDPGLGLRLIYFSYDVKMKEKGDIPEGYSVSREKKERFSLILESASTNQTSMYLCASSWAATEAFFGQGTRLTVV.

The chain employs TRBV2 and TRBJ1-2, with no clear D. The V and J ends lost 6 bases and 5 bases respectively, with 16 bases between them. The germline V gene has CDR1 SNHLY and CDR2 FYNNEI. The CDR3 runs 14 residues. The CDR3 here is CASSDLRAAYGYTF. The CDR3 bases are TGTGCCAGCAGCGACCTGAGGGCCGCATATGGCTACACCTTC.

This chain links TRBV6-1 with TRBJ2-7; 7 nucleotides agree with TRBD1. The CDR3 has 13 amino acids. J gave up 0 bases and V 6 bases, and 2 bases lay outside the gene matches. Germline-derived CDR1 and CDR2 are MNHNS and SASEGT. CDR3 loop: CASRGTASYEQYF. CDR3 nucleotides: TGTGCCAGCAGGGGGACAGCCTCCTACGAGCAGTACTTC.

This clonotype showed up just a few times. CDR3 nucleotides: TGTGCCAGCAGCTTATCCGGGTACCCCGGGGAGCTGTTTTTT. Protein product: CASSLSGYPGELFF. This chain connects TRBV7-7 to TRBJ2-2; D uncertain. The germline V and J ends were trimmed by 2 bases and 6 bases, with 10 bases remaining between them. The CDR3 length is 14 residues. Germline V CDR1 and CDR2: SSHAT, FNYEAQ (reference sequence).

V is TRBV6-1 and J is TRBJ1-6, with TRBD1 matching over 8 bases. The junction had 10 bases not matched to a gene; V was cut back by 6 bases and J by 9 bases. Germline CDR1 and CDR2: MNHNS and SASEGT. This CDR3 comprises 15 residues. In nucleotides, the CDR3 is TGTGCCAGCAGAAGGACAGGGCTAGAATTTTCACCCCTCCACTTT. Protein: CASRRTGLEFSPLHF.

The rearrangement joins TRBV7-9 to TRBJ2-2; D not resolved. This CDR3 comprises 14 residues. Between the trimmed V and J ends, which lost 5 bases and 7 bases, there was a span of 14 bases. Germline CDR1 SEHNR, CDR2 FQNEAQ (reference sequence). CDR3: CASSHTAKLGELFF. The CDR3, as DNA: TGTGCCAGCAGCCATACAGCTAAACTCGGGGAGCTGTTTTTT.

V is TRBV11-1 and J is TRBJ2-3; D ambiguous. Trimming took 6 bases from V and 2 from J, leaving 18 bases between them. The germline V gene has CDR1 SGHAT and CDR2 FQDESV (reference sequence). There are 16 residues in the CDR3. DNA of the CDR3: TGTGCCAGCAGACCTGGGGTCGCCGGCATCACAGATACGCAGTATTTT. It codes for CASRPGVAGITDTQYF.

V gene TRBV27 combines with J gene TRBJ2-3; tentatively, D is TRBD2 (6 bases). The V gene lost 0 bases and the J gene lost 7 bases, with 8 bases spanning the gap. The CDR3 contains 13 residues. CDR1 MNHEY and CDR2 SMNVEV come from the germline V gene (reference sequence). Here the CDR3 DNA reads TGTGCCAGCAGTTTATCGCGGGGACATACGCAGTATTTT. This codes for CASSLSRGHTQYF.

This clonotype came up a few times. V and J are TRBV12-3 or TRBV12-4 and TRBJ2-4; D remains unclear. The ends were cut back, 5 bases at V and 0 bases at J, with 8 bases in the middle. This CDR3 has 14 residues. Here the CDR3 reads CASSPRVAKNIQYF. Written as DNA, the CDR3 is TGTGCCAGCAGTCCCCGGGTAGCCAAAAACATTCAGTACTTC.

This clonotype was counted a few times. The chain couples TRBV5-1 to TRBJ1-1, with D possibly matching TRBD1 (6 bases). This CDR3 has 14 residues. With 7 bases removed from V and 5 bases from J, the gap between germline ends came to 18 bases. Germline V gene data show CDR1 as SGHRS and CDR2 as YFSETQ. The CDR3 DNA sequence: TGCGCCAGCTCAGGACAGAGTGTATGGACTGAAGCTTTCTTT. Its translation is CASSGQSVWTEAFF.

This clonotype was seen more than once but under ten times. The V gene is TRBV12-3 or TRBV12-4, the J gene TRBJ2-2; no clear D. The germline V and J ends were trimmed by 8 bases and 4 bases, with 8 bases remaining between them. The CDR3 totals 12 residues. The CDR3 is CASRAITGELFF. The CDR3 nucleotides are TGTGCCAGCCGGGCCATCACCGGGGAGCTGTTTTTT.

This clonotype came up many times. The chain joins TRBV29-1 to TRBJ2-1; 8 nucleotides line up with TRBD2. After removal of 1 base from V and 4 bases from J, the junction contained 9 bases not matched to a gene. Germline V lookup: CDR1 SQVTM, CDR2 ANQGSEA. The CDR3 spans 16 residues. CDR3: CSVEVGGSGGYNEQFF. DNA for the CDR3: TGCAGCGTTGAAGTAGGGGGGAGCGGGGGATACAATGAGCAGTTCTTC.

This chain uses TRBV5-1 with TRBJ1-4; D is unclear. Germline-derived CDR1 and CDR2 are SGHRS and YFSETQ. V shed 2 bases and J shed 8 bases, with 10 bases lying between them. The CDR3 runs 13 residues. The DNA for the CDR3 is TGCGCCAGCAGCTTACCGAACAACGAAAAACTGTTTTTT. Residues: CASSLPNNEKLFF.

This clonotype was counted between two and nine times. V and J are TRBV10-1 and TRBJ2-1, with 8 bases fitting TRBD2. The CDR3 totals 15 residues. CDR1 is WNHNN and CDR2 is SYGVQD in the germline V gene (reference sequence). V lost 10 bases and J lost 0; bases outside the gene matches: 8. CDR3 protein: CATQERGSSYNEQFF. In DNA form, the CDR3 reads TGCGCCACCCAGGAGCGGGGGAGCTCCTACAATGAGCAGTTCTTC.

The rearrangement uses TRBV5-1 and TRBJ2-3; D remains unclear. Trimming removed 1 base from V and 1 base from J, with 10 bases in between. The length of the CDR3 is 15 residues. Germline loops: CDR1 SGHRS, CDR2 YFSETQ. CDR3 sequence (DNA): TGCGCCAGCAGCTTGCAGTTAGTGGGCACAGATACGCAGTATTTT. It translates to CASSLQLVGTDTQYF. Supplemented by reference TRBV5-1 and TRBJ2-3, the full variable domain reads KAGVTQTPRYLIKTRGQQVTLSCSPISGHRSVSWYQQTPGQGLQFLFEYFSETQRNKGNFPGRFSGRQFSNSRSEMNVSTLELGDSALYLCASSLQLVGTDTQYFGPGTRLTVL.

This clonotype was seen a handful of times. The V call is TRBV3-1, the J call TRBJ2-7; the D gene is possibly TRBD1 (6 bases). Germline V gene lookup returns CDR1 LGHDT and CDR2 YNNKEL (reference sequence). The CDR3 contains 15 residues. Trimming removed 4 bases from V and 6 bases from J, with 19 bases in between. The CDR3 nucleotides are TGTGCCAGCAGCCCAGGAACCCTAGGGACAATCGAGCAGTACTTC. Translated, it gives CASSPGTLGTIEQYF.

The V call is TRBV18, the J call TRBJ2-1, with D unclear. The CDR3 has 15 amino acids. With 2 bases removed from V and 6 bases from J, the gap between germline ends came to 14 bases. Germline loops: CDR1 KGHSH, CDR2 LQKENI. The CDR3 reads CASSPGQTPSNEQFF. Here the CDR3 DNA reads TGTGCCAGCTCACCAGGGCAAACCCCGAGCAATGAGCAGTTCTTC.

This clonotype came up many times. The chain employs TRBV4-1 and TRBJ2-2; 8 bases match TRBD1. V was pared by 2 bases and J by 6 bases, with 11 bases of the junction left unmatched. Germline lookup yields CDR1 MGHRA and CDR2 YSYEKL. CDR3 length: 17 residues. The CDR3 is CASSQRQGARGSGELFF. The CDR3 bases are TGCGCCAGCAGCCAAAGGCAGGGGGCGAGAGGTTCCGGGGAGCTGTTTTTT.

In this sample, this clonotype turned up a few times. The chain has TRBV2 and TRBJ2-7; 7 nucleotides match TRBD1. V shed 4 bases, J shed 4 bases, and the junction held 4 bases outside the gene matches. The CDR3 length is 13 residues. The germline gives CDR1 SNHLY, CDR2 FYNNEI. The CDR3 region is CASSGQGKYEQYF. DNA of the CDR3: TGTGCCAGCAGTGGACAGGGAAAGTACGAGCAGTACTTC.

This clonotype occurred a few times. V gene TRBV6-1 combines with J gene TRBJ2-5, with 9 positions matching TRBD2. Germline V gives CDR1 MNHNS, CDR2 SASEGT. V dropped 7 bases and J dropped 0; count of bases not matched to a gene: 3. This CDR3 region has 14 residues. CDR3 bases: TGTGCCAGCAATCTAGCGGGACACCAAGAGACCCAGTACTTC. Amino acid sequence: CASNLAGHQETQYF.